This T cell receptor (beta chain) was observed in a study of OX40 agonist ivuxolimab in advanced cancers. Remarks on this clone: Its target is unknown.

Study-level findings and limits: Fewer expanded clones were found on average in CD4+ than in CD8+ T cells.

V lost 3 bases to trimming and J lost 0 bases, with 2 bases between them. There are 12 residues in the CDR3. Germline-derived CDR1 and CDR2 are MDHEN and SYDVKM. Sequenced by immunoSEQ multiplex PCR; TCRdb stores in-frame clones only, minus some. The sample includes about 61,000 clones, roughly 90% of them seen just once. This sequence was found in an adult with an advanced solid tumor such as melanoma, head and neck, liver or kidney cancer. The sequences come from CD4+ or CD8+ T cells sorted from blood, collected in a trial of the OX40 agonist ivuxolimab. V is TRBV28 and J is TRBJ2-5, with no clear D. CDR3 amino acids: CASSFHQETQYF. In DNA, the CDR3 is TGTGCCAGCAGTTTTCACCAAGAGACCCAGTACTTC.